The clone carrying this T cell receptor beta chain was observed a single time. Its matching antigen is unknown. The final CDR3 position lacks the conserved phenylalanine or tryptophan, pointing to a likely read error. Looked up from germline, CDR1 is SGHRS and CDR2 is YFSETQ. The CDR3 runs 16 residues. Losses at the gene ends were 3 bases for V and 5 bases for J; bases not matched to a gene: 10. With molecular barcodes, quantitative 5'-RACE was used to make the TCR beta libraries. Each CDR3 protein gets one entry after TCRdb re-called the 5' RACE reads with MiXCR. The table includes about 160,000 distinct CDR3 sequences, about a sixth detected once. The data derive from a study of CD8 T cells in ankylosing spondylitis. Findings and caveats of the study: Characteristic of ankylosing spondylitis blood, it appeared, was a TCR beta motif comprising roughly 8 highly homologous variants. Reportedly, matched ankylosing spondylitis synovial fluid was significantly enriched for disease-linked clones.

The sequence derives from a male donor with ankylosing spondylitis or in good health (not recorded which). Sequenced: blood, either unsorted or a sorted T cell fraction (not recorded which). V and J are TRBV5-1 and TRBJ2-2, with 7 bases identical to TRBD2. CDR3 in DNA: TGCGCCAGCAGCTGGGGAACCCTCGGGGGGACCGGGGAGCTGTTTTAT. The encoded protein is CASSWGTLGGTGELFY.